One sample yielded the 9 T cell receptor beta chains listed below, sequenced in a study of T cell changes during pregnancy in multiple sclerosis. This table comes from immunoSEQ multiplex PCR, and its TCRdb copy is limited to in-frame clones, with some not included. Among about 83,000 clones listed, around 90% were seen once. Sequencing was performed on PBMCs, taken in the first trimester of pregnancy. These receptor sequences come from a female donor in good health, serving as a control in a pregnancy study. Some clones in this sample may be carry-over from other donors' samples.

In this sample, this clone turned up once. The CDR3 region has the DNA TGTGCCAGTAGTCGTCAACTTAACTATGGCTACACCTTC. Amino acid sequence: CASSRQLNYGYTF. The V and J genes are TRBV19 and TRBJ1-2; D is uncertain. The CDR3 is 13 residues long. Germline CDR1 LNHDA, CDR2 SQIVND (reference sequence). V dropped 5 bases and J dropped 1 base, with 8 bases sitting between them.

The chain carries TRBV27 and TRBJ2-7, with a tentative D call TRBD1 (6 bases). Germline V gives CDR1 MNHEY, CDR2 SMNVEV (reference sequence). This CDR3 spans 15 amino acids. The germline V and J ends were trimmed by 4 bases and 0 bases, with 13 bases remaining between them. The CDR3 spells CASSSTGILSYEQYF. The CDR3 coding sequence is TGTGCCAGCAGTTCAACAGGGATCCTCTCCTACGAGCAGTACTTC.

CDR3 DNA sequence: TGCGCCAGCAGCTTGGCTAGCGGGGGCTACAATGAGCAGTTCTTC. It encodes CASSLASGGYNEQFF. The V gene is TRBV5-1, the J gene TRBJ2-1; TRBD2 agrees at 10 bases. After removal of 0 bases from V and 3 bases from J, the junction contained 0 bases not matched to a gene. CDR1 is SGHRS and CDR2 is YFSETQ in the germline V gene. CDR3 length: 15 amino acids.

The rearrangement joins TRBV29-1 to TRBJ2-5; TRBD2 matches at 7 bases. With V trimmed by 4 bases and J by 9 bases, 11 bases remained unmatched. The germline V gene has CDR1 SQVTM and CDR2 ANQGSEA. CDR3 length: 13 residues. The CDR3 bases are TGCAGCGTTGCGGAGGACGGCCGGGGGGCCCAGTACTTC. Protein: CSVAEDGRGAQYF.

This clone was seen only once. The chain carries TRBV6-1 and TRBJ1-1; the D is unclear. V was shortened by 1 base and J by 0 bases, with 6 bases between the two germline ends. The CDR3 covers 14 residues. The germline CDR1 and CDR2 sequences are MNHNS and SASEGT. CDR3 in amino acids: CASSEDRLNTEAFF. CDR3 bases: TGTGCCAGCAGTGAAGACAGACTGAACACTGAAGCTTTCTTT.

V and J are TRBV19 and TRBJ2-1; 9 positions agree with TRBD2. The junction had 0 bases not matched to a gene; V was cut back by 1 base and J by 5 bases. There are 14 residues in the CDR3. Germline V gives CDR1 LNHDA, CDR2 SQIVND (reference sequence). The CDR3 region is CASSIGLADNEQFF. The CDR3 DNA reads TGTGCCAGTAGTATAGGACTAGCGGACAATGAGCAGTTCTTC.

The V gene is TRBV28, the J gene TRBJ2-7; 9 bases match TRBD2. Germline loops: CDR1 MDHEN, CDR2 SYDVKM. The ends lost 6 bases at V and 2 bases at J; junction bases unmatched: 11. The CDR3 covers 16 residues. The CDR3 bases are TGTGCCAGCAGCCCTAATCTCGCGGGAGGGACCTACGAGCAGTACTTC. As protein: CASSPNLAGGTYEQYF.

The CDR3 DNA is TGTGCCAGCAGTCCCGGGGGGTATGGCTACACCTTC. Translating gives CASSPGGYGYTF. The chain joins TRBV28 to TRBJ1-2, with D possibly TRBD1 on 5 matching bases. The CDR3 runs 12 residues. The germline V and J ends were trimmed by 5 bases and 5 bases, with 9 bases remaining between them. Germline V lookup: CDR1 MDHEN, CDR2 SYDVKM.

This clone was detected a few times. The chain recombines TRBV6-1 with TRBJ2-3; TRBD1 matches 9 bases. V lost 0 bases, J lost 4 bases, and 5 bases stayed unmatched. The CDR3 has 16 amino acids. Looked up from germline, CDR1 is MNHNS and CDR2 is SASEGT. The CDR3 is CASSEASGQGSDTQYF. CDR3 nucleotide sequence: TGTGCCAGCAGTGAAGCGTCGGGACAGGGATCAGATACGCAGTATTTT.